Shown below are 28 T cell receptor beta chains from a single sample sequenced in a study of blood T cell repertoires in COVID-19. Here immunoSEQ multiplex PCR was the method, and the copy in TCRdb shows in-frame clones only, minus some. Of roughly 150,000 clones listed, approximately 80% were seen once; the top ten hold around 6.1%. Specimen: PBMCs or T cells enriched from blood (not recorded which). These receptors were collected from a man between 40 and 49 years old who had recovered from COVID-19.

The chain recombines TRBV1 with TRBJ2-3; TRBD2 was called by the table and not checked on the DNA. TRBV1 is reported as a pseudogene. The CDR3 consists of 11 residues. The CDR3: CTSSSGGGQYF. CDR3 DNA sequence: TGCACCAGCAGTAGCGGGGGCGGGCAGTATTTT.

CDR3 sequence: CASSAYPGLTHNMNTEAFF. The CDR3 region has the DNA TGCGCCAGCAGCGCGTATCCGGGACTGACCCATAACATGAACACTGAAGCTTTCTTT. The J gene is TRBJ1-1, the V gene TRBV5-1; D perhaps matches TRBD1 (5 bases). The germline CDR1 and CDR2 sequences are SGHRS and YFSETQ. The V gene lost 4 bases and the J gene lost 0 bases, with 25 bases spanning the gap. The CDR3 has 19 residues.

V gene TRBV10-3 combines with J gene TRBJ1-5, with D possibly matching TRBD1 (5 bases). The V end lost 6 bases, the J end lost 5 bases, and 8 bases lay between the germline ends. CDR1 and CDR2 (germline): ENHRY, SYGVKD. The CDR3 is made up of 12 amino acids. CDR3 region: CAIRGTDQPQHF. The CDR3 DNA follows: TGTGCCATCAGGGGGACTGATCAGCCCCAGCATTTT.

V is TRBV6-5 and J is TRBJ1-5; weak D call: TRBD1 (5 bases). Germline CDR1 is MNHEY and CDR2 is SVGAGI. Trimming left V 4 bases short and J 6 bases short, with 13 bases between. CDR3 length: 14 amino acids. CDR3 sequence (DNA): TGTGCCAGCAGTTGGAGGACCGGGGGTCAGCCCCAGCATTTT. It codes for CASSWRTGGQPQHF.

There are a few counts of this clone. This rearrangement joins TRBV27 to TRBJ2-5; 8 bases match TRBD1. With 4 bases clipped from V and 3 bases from J, the junction kept 4 bases outside the gene matches. This CDR3 has 14 amino acids. In germline, CDR1 is MNHEY, CDR2 SMNVEV (reference sequence). CDR3 loop: CASSSPDREETQYF. The CDR3 DNA is TGTGCCAGCAGTTCCCCGGACAGGGAAGAGACCCAGTACTTC.

The V and J genes are TRBV5-4 and TRBJ1-5; 8 bases match TRBD1. The germline gives CDR1 SGHNT, CDR2 YYREEE (reference sequence). With V trimmed by 4 bases and J by 3 bases, 6 bases remained unmatched. The CDR3 length is 15 residues. The CDR3 protein is CASSLLDRANQPQHF. The CDR3 coding sequence is TGTGCCAGCAGCCTCCTGGACAGGGCCAATCAGCCCCAGCATTTT.

V gene TRBV3-1 (or the pseudogene TRBV3-2) combines with J gene TRBJ1-1; perhaps TRBD1 as D (5 bases). V lost 8 bases and J lost 7, with 20 bases in between. CDR1 is LGHDT, CDR2 YNNKEL, per germline (reference sequence). This CDR3 has 14 amino acids. CDR3 loop: CASRPGGTGGEAFF. The CDR3 nucleotides read TGTGCCAGCCGTCCCGGGGGGACGGGGGGTGAAGCTTTCTTT.

The V gene is TRBV7-2, the J gene TRBJ1-3; D not resolved. Germline CDR1 reads SGHTA; CDR2 reads FQGNSA. V shed 3 bases and J shed 4 bases, with 10 bases lying between them. The CDR3 length is 14 residues. CDR3 sequence (DNA): TGTGCCAGCAGCTTTTCGCAGGCCGGAAACACCATATATTTT. It specifies CASSFSQAGNTIYF. Together with reference TRBV7-2 and TRBJ1-3, the CDR3 gives the full variable domain: GAGVSQSPSNKVTEKGKDVELRCDPISGHTALYWYRQSLGQGLEFLIYFQGNSAPDKSGLPSDRFSAERTGGSVSTLTIQRTQQEDSAVYLCASSFSQAGNTIYFGEGSWLTVV.

To note about this clone: Different DNA sequences within this sample yield the same CDR3. The V and J genes are TRBV7-2 and TRBJ2-1, with 9 bases that match TRBD1. V lost 6 bases, J lost 8 bases, and 5 bases stayed unmatched. The CDR3 totals 13 residues. In germline, CDR1 is SGHTA, CDR2 FQGNSA. In DNA form, the CDR3 reads TGTGCCAGCAGTAAGGGACAGGGAGATGAGCAGTTCTTC. This translates into CASSKGQGDEQFF.

This clone showed up just a few times. This rearrangement joins TRBV5-6 to TRBJ1-3; TRBD1 aligns across 7 bases. Germline V gene data show CDR1 as SGHDT and CDR2 as YYEEEE. The trim removed 3 bases at V and 2 bases at J, leaving 8 bases unmatched. CDR3 length equals 16 residues. The CDR3 sequence is CASSSISTGTGNTIYF. For the CDR3, the DNA is TGTGCCAGCAGCTCGATATCGACAGGGACTGGAAACACCATATATTTT.

The chain combines TRBV7-2 with TRBJ1-1; weak D call: TRBD1 (5 bases). With 1 base removed from V and 1 base from J, the gap between germline ends came to 13 bases. CDR1 is SGHTA and CDR2 is FQGNSA in the germline V gene. This CDR3 spans 16 amino acids. CDR3 nucleotide sequence: TGTGCCAGCAGCTTAGTCGTAGGGGAGGGGAACACTGAAGCTTTCTTT. Protein product: CASSLVVGEGNTEAFF. Combining the CDR3 with reference TRBV7-2 and TRBJ1-1 gives the whole variable domain GAGVSQSPSNKVTEKGKDVELRCDPISGHTALYWYRQSLGQGLEFLIYFQGNSAPDKSGLPSDRFSAERTGGSVSTLTIQRTQQEDSAVYLCASSLVVGEGNTEAFFGQGTRLTVV.

The rearrangement joins TRBV5-6 to TRBJ1-1, with 9 nucleotides matching TRBD1. V shed 4 bases, J shed 0 bases, and the junction held 13 bases outside the gene matches. The CDR3 sequence is 18 residues long. The V gene's germline CDR1 is SGHDT and CDR2 YYEEEE. Here the CDR3 DNA reads TGTGCCAGCAGCCCAGGGACAGGGATATCTGCGATGAACACTGAAGCTTTCTTT. Translating it yields CASSPGTGISAMNTEAFF.

The CDR3 reads CASGLDFGSYGYTF. The CDR3 DNA reads as TGTGCTAGTGGTTTGGACTTCGGGAGTTATGGCTACACCTTC. The rearrangement links TRBV12-5 to TRBJ1-2; D is undetermined. Trimming removed 1 base from V and 5 bases from J, with 11 bases in between. CDR1 is LGHNT, CDR2 FRNRAP, per germline. The CDR3 has 14 amino acids.

This sequence joins TRBV3-1 (or the pseudogene TRBV3-2) and TRBJ1-1; D remains unclear. Germline CDR1 LGHDT, CDR2 YNNKEL (reference sequence). Trimming took 0 bases from V and 7 from J, leaving 15 bases between them. CDR3 size: 15 residues. In nucleotides, the CDR3 is TGTGCCAGCAGCCAAGAGGGCGCAGGCGCCTTTGAAGCTTTCTTT. As protein: CASSQEGAGAFEAFF.

The chain has TRBV2 and TRBJ1-3; D remains unclear. V was cut by 6 bases and J by 1 base, with 22 bases left in between. Per the germline V gene, CDR1 is SNHLY and CDR2 is FYNNEI. This CDR3 has 18 amino acids. In nucleotides, the CDR3 is TGTGCCAGCAGCGAATTCAGTCCGCGGGTATCGTCTGGAAACACCATATATTTT. This gives the protein CASSEFSPRVSSGNTIYF.

The V call is TRBV6-5, the J call TRBJ2-3; tentatively, D is TRBD2 (7 bases). Germline CDR1 and CDR2: MNHEY and SVGAGI. The CDR3 sequence is 15 residues long. Between the trimmed V and J ends, which lost 5 bases and 5 bases, there was a span of 17 bases. CDR3 sequence (DNA): TGTGCCAGCAGTCCCATCGGGGGGCGGGGAGATACGCAGTATTTT. Its translation is CASSPIGGRGDTQYF.

J is TRBJ1-2 and V is TRBV6-1; D is uncertain. V was pared by 1 base and J by 4 bases, with 13 bases between. The CDR3 has 15 amino acids. Germline V gene data show CDR1 as MNHNS and CDR2 as SASEGT. This CDR3 reads CASSEEVAGFYGYTF. For the CDR3, the DNA is TGTGCCAGCAGTGAAGAAGTCGCGGGGTTCTATGGCTACACCTTC.

The chain carries TRBV5-1 and TRBJ2-2; 7 positions match TRBD1. The ends lost 4 bases at V and 5 bases at J; junction bases unmatched: 5. The CDR3 runs to 14 residues. Germline loops: CDR1 SGHRS, CDR2 YFSETQ. The CDR3 loop reads CASSIRQGTGELFF. The CDR3 coding sequence is TGCGCCAGCAGCATTAGACAGGGTACCGGGGAGCTGTTTTTT.

V gene TRBV10-3 combines with J gene TRBJ2-5; D possibly corresponds to TRBD2 (6 bases). CDR1 ENHRY and CDR2 SYGVKD come from the germline V gene. CDR3 length equals 14 residues. V was trimmed by 0 bases and J by 4 bases, leaving 9 bases between them. This CDR3 reads CAISESGSSETQYF. In nucleotides, the CDR3 is TGTGCCATCAGTGAGTCCGGGAGCTCAGAGACCCAGTACTTC.

J is TRBJ1-2 and V is TRBV2; D uncertain. The germline CDR1 and CDR2 sequences are SNHLY and FYNNEI. CDR3 length equals 17 residues. V dropped 6 bases and J dropped 3 bases, with 23 bases sitting between them. CDR3 in DNA: TGTGCCAGCAGCAAAACCACCCCCCTCACGGGGTACTATGGCTACACCTTC. Its protein is CASSKTTPLTGYYGYTF.

The genes are TRBV7-3 and TRBJ2-5; weak D call: TRBD2 (5 bases). The V end lost 2 bases, the J end lost 2 bases, and 9 bases lay between the germline ends. This CDR3 comprises 14 residues. Germline values: CDR1 SGHTA, CDR2 FQGTGA. The CDR3 sequence is CASSLGGRQETQYF. For the CDR3, the DNA is TGTGCCAGCAGCTTAGGAGGAAGGCAAGAGACCCAGTACTTC.

V is TRBV24-1 and J is TRBJ1-5; 8 bases match TRBD1. V shed 7 bases, J shed 11 bases, and the junction held 6 bases outside the gene matches. Germline values: CDR1 KGHDR, CDR2 SFDVKD. The CDR3 length is 12 residues. The CDR3 DNA reads as TGTGCCACCAGCGGGACAGGCACGGCCCAGCATTTT. It encodes CATSGTGTAQHF.

The chain couples TRBV12-1 to TRBJ1-1. TRBV12-1 represents a pseudogene. CDR3 length: 14 residues. CDR3: CASSFRAGGTEAFF. The CDR3 coding sequence is TGTGCCAGCAGCTTTAGGGCGGGCGGAACTGAAGCTTTCTTT.

About this clone itself: The sample has other DNA sequences that encode this CDR3 too. The rearrangement uses TRBV20-1 and TRBJ1-2; 7 bases fit TRBD1. CDR3 length: 13 amino acids. Germline CDR1 is DFQATT and CDR2 is SNEGSKA (reference sequence). The trim removed 3 bases at V and 4 bases at J, leaving 5 bases unmatched. In nucleotides, the CDR3 is TGCAGTGCTAGTTACAGGGGCTCCTATGGCTACACCTTC. This gives the protein CSASYRGSYGYTF.

The chain uses TRBV6-1 and TRBJ2-3, with D maybe TRBD2 (6 bases). The CDR3 totals 15 residues. The V gene's germline CDR1 is MNHNS and CDR2 SASEGT. Between the trimmed V and J ends, which lost 4 bases and 3 bases, there was a span of 14 bases. Here the CDR3 DNA reads TGTGCCAGCAGTGTGGGGGGAGGCCGGACAGATACGCAGTATTTT. It encodes CASSVGGGRTDTQYF.

This clone was seen a few times. The gene calls are TRBV5-1 and TRBJ2-1, with no clear D. In germline, CDR1 is SGHRS, CDR2 YFSETQ. Trimming took 3 bases from V and 5 from J, leaving 3 bases between them. The CDR3 loop spans 11 amino acids. CDR3 sequence: CASSSDNEQFF. CDR3 sequence (DNA): TGCGCCAGCAGCTCTGACAATGAGCAGTTCTTC.

The chain has TRBV5-8 and TRBJ1-6; 9 bases line up with TRBD1. This CDR3 contains 17 residues. Trimming at V came to 4 bases and at J to 0 bases, leaving 5 bases not matched to a gene. Germline CDR1 reads SGHTS; CDR2 reads YDEGEE. The CDR3 sequence: CASSGLTGGSYNSPLHF. CDR3 DNA: TGTGCCAGCAGCGGATTGACAGGGGGCTCCTATAATTCACCCCTCCACTTT.

The chain links TRBV10-3 to TRBJ1-1; TRBD1 matches at 7 bases. With 10 bases clipped from V and 6 bases from J, the junction kept 17 bases outside the gene matches. The CDR3 contains 15 residues. Germline V lookup: CDR1 ENHRY, CDR2 SYGVKD. CDR3 loop: CASLTGTRRGAEAFF. The CDR3, as DNA: TGTGCCAGCTTGACAGGGACTCGACGAGGCGCTGAAGCTTTCTTT.